One sample yielded the 11 T cell receptor beta chains listed below, sequenced in a study of T cells in Graves' hyperthyroidism and ophthalmopathy. RNA transcripts served as the template for amplifying TCR beta CDR3 regions. HTBI primers were employed in a first-round RT-PCR of the TCR CDR3. From the multiplex PCR reads, TCRdb called clonotypes with MiXCR, one entry per CDR3 protein. The sample has 90,000 to 120,000 distinct CDR3 sequences, 15% to 20% seen once. The sequenced sample was blood. These receptors were collected from a woman aged 50 to 65 with Graves' hyperthyroidism.

This clonotype was seen many times. The chain uses TRBV6-2 or TRBV6-3 and TRBJ1-2; D is uncertain. Per germline, CDR1 MNHEY and CDR2 SVGEGT. This CDR3 is built from 14 residues. V lost 0 bases, J lost 4 bases, and 9 bases lay in between. Here the CDR3 DNA reads TGTGCCAGCAGTTACTCAGGAGGGATCTATGGCTACACCTTC. Its translation is CASSYSGGIYGYTF.

This clonotype was counted ten times or more. The rearrangement uses TRBV20-1 and TRBJ1-2, with 11 positions matching TRBD1. Per the germline V gene, CDR1 is DFQATT and CDR2 is SNEGSKA (reference sequence). The ends lost 0 bases at V and 9 bases at J; junction bases unmatched: 9. This CDR3 comprises 15 residues. The CDR3 loop is CSARDPGTGGGSYTF. The CDR3 DNA is TGCAGTGCTAGAGATCCGGGGACAGGGGGTGGCAGCTACACCTTC.

For this clonotype: A much larger clone is a single base away; this may be a read error. The chain is built from TRBV3-1 and TRBJ2-7; 11 positions match TRBD2. V was clipped by 0 bases and J by 9 bases; unmatched bases: 1. The CDR3 runs to 13 residues. The V gene's germline CDR1 is LGHDT and CDR2 YNNKEL (reference sequence). The CDR3 here is CASSQDLAGGQYF. For the CDR3, the DNA is TGTGCCAGCAGCCAAGATCTAGCGGGAGGGCAGTACTTC.

This chain joins TRBV28 and TRBJ2-7; 14 bases fit TRBD2. The CDR3 is made up of 14 amino acids. The germline V gene has CDR1 MDHEN and CDR2 SYDVKM. J gave up 6 bases and V 5 bases, and 3 bases lay outside the gene matches. The CDR3 region has the DNA TGTGCCAGCAGTGGGACTAGCGGGAGAAGCGAGCAGTACTTC. Its protein product is CASSGTSGRSEQYF.

There are many counts of this clonotype. The gene calls are TRBV28 and TRBJ1-1; D is undetermined. The CDR3 has 10 amino acids. With 8 bases removed from V and 6 bases from J, the gap between germline ends came to 7 bases. The V gene's germline CDR1 is MDHEN and CDR2 SYDVKM. DNA of the CDR3: TGTGCCAGCCCGTACCCTGAAGCTTTCTTT. It is translated as CASPYPEAFF.

This sequence joins TRBV15 and TRBJ1-4, with 8 bases matching TRBD1. The CDR3 sequence is 15 residues long. The ends lost 4 bases at V and 8 bases at J; junction bases unmatched: 9. CDR1 is LNHNV and CDR2 is YYDKDF in the germline V gene (reference sequence). CDR3 sequence reads: CATSTYRDRTEKLFF. The CDR3 DNA sequence: TGTGCCACCAGCACCTACCGGGACAGGACCGAAAAACTGTTTTTT.

This clonotype was recorded at least ten times. The chain recombines TRBV14 with TRBJ2-4; D possibly corresponds to TRBD2 (6 bases). With 9 bases removed from V and 1 base from J, the gap between germline ends came to 10 bases. CDR1 SGHDN and CDR2 FVKESK come from the germline V gene. This CDR3 is 13 amino acids long. The CDR3 DNA sequence: TGTGCCAGTCTTGGGAGGGCCAAAAACATTCAGTACTTC. Translated: CASLGRAKNIQYF.

This clonotype was detected only a few times. The chain uses TRBV4-1 and TRBJ2-3, with 13 bases aligning to TRBD2. CDR1 MGHRA and CDR2 YSYEKL come from the germline V gene. Trimming removed 3 bases from V and 8 bases from J; junction bases left unmatched: 8. This CDR3 comprises 16 residues. CDR3 loop: CASSQELAGGPGTQYF. For the CDR3, the DNA is TGCGCCAGCAGCCAGGAACTAGCGGGAGGGCCGGGTACGCAGTATTTT.

This clonotype was observed at least ten times. V and J are TRBV12-3 or TRBV12-4 and TRBJ1-5; D remains ambiguous. The CDR3 is made up of 15 amino acids. V was cut by 2 bases and J by 6 bases, with 14 bases left in between. CDR3: CASSLRQVGRQPQHF. The CDR3 coding sequence is TGTGCCAGCAGTTTAAGGCAGGTTGGGCGTCAGCCCCAGCATTTT.

The V call is TRBV30, the J call TRBJ1-3; D remains unclear. Trimming stripped 1 base from V and 0 bases from J, with 13 bases between. CDR3 size: 16 residues. Germline CDR1 GTSNPN, CDR2 SVGIG (reference sequence). The CDR3 loop reads CAWSGWVQSSGNTIYF. The CDR3 nucleotides read TGTGCCTGGAGTGGCTGGGTCCAAAGCTCTGGAAACACCATATATTTT.

This clonotype was detected many times. This chain connects TRBV6-1 to TRBJ2-7, with 9 bases matching TRBD2. With 7 bases clipped from V and 5 bases from J, the junction kept 9 bases outside the gene matches. The germline V gene encodes CDR1 MNHNS and CDR2 SASEGT. The CDR3 has 14 amino acids. Here the CDR3 DNA reads TGTGCCAGCACCCGCGGGGGGGAGTGGAACGAGCAGTACGTC. It encodes CASTRGGEWNEQYV.